These 24 T cell receptor beta chains share one sample of origin, sequenced in a study of pediatric ulcerative colitis. Rectal tissue came from one to two pinch biopsies taken at colonoscopy. Sequencing used immunoSEQ multiplex PCR; TCRdb keeps in-frame clones, though not all of them. The repertoire holds 30,000 to 40,000 clones, with over 70% as singletons. The sequencing sample was made of gut tissue. These receptors were obtained from a boy aged 5-17 years with severe ulcerative colitis.

The chain combines TRBV7-2 with TRBJ2-3; D remains ambiguous. This CDR3 is 13 amino acids long. V lost 5 bases to trimming and J lost 3 bases, with 9 bases between them. CDR1 and CDR2 (germline): SGHTA, FQGNSA. Here the CDR3 DNA reads TGTGCCAGCAGCGGGCAGAAGACAGATACGCAGTATTTT. It encodes CASSGQKTDTQYF. The full variable domain, with the rest looked up from reference TRBV7-2 and TRBJ2-3, is GAGVSQSPSNKVTEKGKDVELRCDPISGHTALYWYRQSLGQGLEFLIYFQGNSAPDKSGLPSDRFSAERTGGSVSTLTIQRTQQEDSAVYLCASSGQKTDTQYFGPGTRLTVL.

J is TRBJ2-2 and V is TRBV23-1; D ambiguous. TRBV23-1 is labeled an ORF, and its function is uncertain. The CDR3 runs to 16 residues. Trimming pared 0 bases from V and 2 bases from J, leaving 10 bases between. CDR3 sequence reads: CASSQSSTPNTGELFF. CDR3 in DNA: TGCGCCAGCAGTCAATCTTCGACACCCAACACCGGGGAGCTGTTTTTT.

The chain employs TRBV7-2 and TRBJ2-7; D tentatively reads TRBD1 or TRBD2 (6 bases each). Trimming shortened V by 5 bases and J by 3 bases, and 17 bases separated the two germline ends. The CDR3 contains 15 residues. CDR1 SGHTA and CDR2 FQGNSA come from the germline V gene. The CDR3: CASSRGDRRGYEQYF. CDR3 bases: TGTGCCAGCAGCCGTGGCGACAGGAGGGGCTACGAGCAGTACTTC.

The chain combines TRBV4-1 with TRBJ2-1, with no clear D. Trimming took off 5 bases at V and 0 bases at J, with 14 bases between the two ends. Per the germline V gene, CDR1 is MGHRA and CDR2 is YSYEKL. The CDR3 covers 16 residues. CDR3 loop: CASSSDVANSYNEQFF. CDR3 sequence (DNA): TGCGCCAGCAGCTCGGACGTAGCCAACTCCTACAATGAGCAGTTCTTC.

The V and J genes are TRBV29-1 and TRBJ2-2; 8 nucleotides line up with TRBD2. CDR1 is SQVTM and CDR2 is ANQGSEA in the germline V gene. V was pared by 5 bases and J by 2 bases, with 4 bases of the junction left unmatched. This CDR3 has 14 residues. The CDR3: CSVRWTSNTGELFF. The CDR3 DNA sequence: TGCAGCGTTAGGTGGACTAGCAACACCGGGGAGCTGTTTTTT.

V usage is TRBV20-1 and J usage is TRBJ1-1; D is ambiguous. CDR1 and CDR2 from the germline V gene are DFQATT and SNEGSKA (reference sequence). The CDR3 consists of 11 residues. V lost 6 bases, J lost 7 bases, and 12 bases lay in between. CDR3 DNA: TGCAGTGCCCCGGTAGGCCTTGAAGCTTTCTTT. It encodes CSAPVGLEAFF.

The chain carries TRBV5-1 and TRBJ1-2, with 9 positions matching TRBD1. Trimming took 3 bases from V and 4 from J; bases not matched to a gene: 7. Germline V gene data show CDR1 as SGHRS and CDR2 as YFSETQ. CDR3 length: 15 residues. The CDR3 coding sequence is TGCGCCAGCAGCTCGGGGACAGGGAGACTCTATGGCTACACCTTC. This encodes CASSSGTGRLYGYTF.

This chain links TRBV29-1 with TRBJ2-2; D unresolved. The length of the CDR3 is 13 residues. Germline-derived CDR1 and CDR2 are SQVTM and ANQGSEA. Deletions cut 7 bases from V and 4 bases from J, with 13 bases between. CDR3 region: CSAFLWLTGELFF. Here the CDR3 DNA reads TGCAGCGCCTTTTTGTGGCTCACCGGGGAGCTGTTTTTT.

This clone was seen more than once but under ten times. The chain uses TRBV30 and TRBJ2-2, with 11 positions matching TRBD2. The CDR3 length is 17 residues. J was trimmed by 3 bases and V by 3 bases; bases with no gene match: 9. CDR1 GTSNPN and CDR2 SVGIG come from the germline V gene (reference sequence). CDR3 DNA sequence: TGTGCCTGGAGCACGAGGCTAGCGGGGGGCTACACCGGGGAGCTGTTTTTT. This translates into CAWSTRLAGGYTGELFF.

The genes are TRBV5-4 and TRBJ1-4, with 9 bases matching TRBD1. The CDR3 runs to 16 residues. The germline CDR1 and CDR2 sequences are SGHNT and YYREEE (reference sequence). Germline trimming cut 4 bases from V and 6 bases from J; bases unmatched to any gene: 10. For the CDR3, the DNA is TGTGCCAGCAGCCCAGGACAGGGGCGGAATGATGAAAAACTGTTTTTT. Translating it yields CASSPGQGRNDEKLFF. The full variable domain, with the rest looked up from reference TRBV5-4 and TRBJ1-4, is ETGVTQSPTHLIKTRGQQVTLRCSSQSGHNTVSWYQQALGQGPQFIFQYYREEENGRGNFPPRFSGLQFPNYSSELNVNALELDDSALYLCASSPGQGRNDEKLFFGSGTQLSVL.

This clone was observed a few times. The chain couples TRBV18 to TRBJ2-2; no definite D call. The CDR3 runs 13 residues. The germline V gene has CDR1 KGHSH and CDR2 LQKENI. V gave up 3 bases and J gave up 6 bases, with 8 bases separating them. CDR3 in amino acids: CASSPSQSGELFF. DNA for the CDR3: TGTGCCAGCTCACCGTCGCAGTCCGGGGAGCTGTTTTTT.

J is TRBJ2-3 and V is TRBV9; D ambiguous. The CDR3 length is 14 residues. Looked up from germline, CDR1 is SGDLS and CDR2 is YYNGEE. The germline V and J ends were trimmed by 3 bases and 2 bases, with 10 bases remaining between them. The CDR3 region is CASSDSVDTDTQYF. The CDR3 region has the DNA TGTGCCAGCAGCGACAGCGTTGACACAGATACGCAGTATTTT.

V usage is TRBV2 and J usage is TRBJ1-1; D is perhaps TRBD1 (6 bases). The germline CDR1 and CDR2 sequences are SNHLY and FYNNEI. V was trimmed by 7 bases and J by 13 bases, leaving 19 bases between them. The CDR3 runs 12 residues. The CDR3 region is CASNQQGTAGFF. In DNA form, the CDR3 reads TGTGCCAGCAACCAACAGGGTACGGCGGGTTTCTTT.

This chain uses TRBV18 with TRBJ2-1; TRBD2 is a possible D gene (6 bases). Germline-derived CDR1 and CDR2 are KGHSH and LQKENI. Trimming took 6 bases from V and 4 from J, leaving 19 bases between them. This CDR3 spans 16 amino acids. The CDR3 nucleotides read TGTGCCAGCTCCAGGACGCCTAGCGATATTTACAATGAGCAGTTCTTC. It encodes CASSRTPSDIYNEQFF.

The J gene is TRBJ2-3, the V gene TRBV7-3, with D tentatively TRBD1 (6 bases). Between the trimmed V and J ends, which lost 5 bases and 6 bases, there was a span of 18 bases. The germline V gene encodes CDR1 SGHTA and CDR2 FQGTGA. The length of the CDR3 is 15 residues. For the CDR3, the DNA is TGTGCCAGCAGCCAGGGGCAGACTTGGGGCGATACGCAGTATTTT. Translation: CASSQGQTWGDTQYF. Full variable domain (remainder filled in from reference TRBV7-3 and TRBJ2-3): GAGVSQTPSNKVTEKGKYVELRCDPISGHTALYWYRQSLGQGPEFLIYFQGTGAADDSGLPNDRFFAVRPEGSVSTLKIQRTERGDSAVYLCASSQGQTWGDTQYFGPGTRLTVL.

This clone was counted only a few times. V usage is TRBV6-1 and J usage is TRBJ2-7; D not resolved. Trimming took 6 bases from V and 3 from J, leaving 18 bases between them. Germline V CDR1 and CDR2: MNHNS, SASEGT. CDR3 length: 15 residues. The CDR3 loop reads CASRELNRADYEQYF. The CDR3 DNA reads TGTGCCAGCAGAGAATTAAACCGGGCCGACTACGAGCAGTACTTC.

A remark on this clone: The conserved final phenylalanine or tryptophan is absent from the CDR3, which likely points to a read error. J is TRBJ1-6 and V is TRBV4-1; D remains unclear. Germline CDR1 is MGHRA and CDR2 is YSYEKL. This CDR3 contains 14 residues. The V gene lost 0 bases and the J gene lost 4 bases, with 4 bases spanning the gap. The CDR3 sequence is CASSQDGYNSPLHL. CDR3 DNA sequence: TGCGCCAGCAGCCAAGATGGATATAATTCACCCCTCCACCTT.

The rearrangement links TRBV10-1 to TRBJ2-7; D unclear. The CDR3 is made up of 12 amino acids. The V gene's germline CDR1 is WNHNN and CDR2 SYGVQD (reference sequence). V shed 8 bases and J shed 4 bases, with 12 bases lying between them. The CDR3 nucleotides are TGCGCCAGCGGCACCACCGGGTACGAGCAGTACTTC. This codes for CASGTTGYEQYF.

The rearrangement links TRBV2 to TRBJ1-2; TRBD1 agrees at 10 bases. The CDR3 length is 16 residues. V was clipped by 6 bases and J by 5 bases; unmatched bases: 12. CDR1 is SNHLY, CDR2 FYNNEI, per germline. The CDR3 sequence is CASRDRGLDIWYGYTF. DNA for the CDR3: TGTGCCAGCAGAGACAGGGGGCTAGATATTTGGTATGGCTACACCTTC. Full variable domain (missing parts from reference TRBV2 and TRBJ1-2): EPEVTQTPSHQVTQMGQEVILRCVPISNHLYFYWYRQILGQKVEFLVSFYNNEISEKSEIFDDQFSVERPDGSNFTLKIRSTKLEDSAMYFCASRDRGLDIWYGYTFGSGTRLTVV.

The genes are TRBV4-1 and TRBJ2-7; D is ambiguous. Per germline, CDR1 MGHRA and CDR2 YSYEKL. The CDR3 extends over 9 amino acids. Trimming took off 7 bases at V and 5 bases at J, with 3 bases between the two ends. The CDR3 loop reads CASKDEQYF. CDR3 DNA sequence: TGCGCCAGCAAAGACGAGCAGTACTTC.

This clone was picked up a small number of times. The V and J genes are TRBV5-5 and TRBJ1-2; D may be TRBD1 (5 bases). Germline V CDR1 and CDR2: SGHKS, YYEKEE (reference sequence). The V end lost 0 bases, the J end lost 5 bases, and 11 bases lay between the germline ends. The CDR3 runs to 14 residues. Written as DNA, the CDR3 is TGTGCCAGCAGCTTGGCCCTCAGGGCATATGGCTACACCTTC. Translating it yields CASSLALRAYGYTF. The full variable domain, rest sourced from reference TRBV5-5 and TRBJ1-2, is DAGVTQSPTHLIKTRGQQVTLRCSPISGHKSVSWYQQVLGQGPQFIFQYYEKEERGRGNFPDRFSARQFPNYSSELNVNALLLGDSALYLCASSLALRAYGYTFGSGTRLTVV.

This clone was found once. The chain has TRBV9 and TRBJ2-5; 8 positions agree with TRBD2. The trim removed 4 bases at V and 1 base at J, leaving 18 bases unmatched. CDR3 length: 19 amino acids. Germline CDR1 reads SGDLS; CDR2 reads YYNGEE. CDR3 in DNA: TGTGCCAGCAGCCCAACGGGACTAGTGGGGGGGGCACTCCAAGAGACCCAGTACTTC. Its translation is CASSPTGLVGGALQETQYF.

The CDR3 loop is CASSFVGNTEAFF. Written as DNA, the CDR3 is TGTGCCAGCAGTTTTGTCGGGAACACTGAAGCTTTCTTT. The chain links TRBV28 to TRBJ1-1, with D uncertain. Germline loops: CDR1 MDHEN, CDR2 SYDVKM. The CDR3 has 13 amino acids. Trimming removed 3 bases from V and 1 base from J, with 6 bases in between.

The genes are TRBV19 and TRBJ2-1; 8 bases map to TRBD1. The CDR3 length is 16 residues. Germline V CDR1 and CDR2: LNHDA, SQIVND (reference sequence). After removal of 4 bases from V and 0 bases from J, the junction contained 5 bases not matched to a gene. Here the CDR3 reads CASSTGQGSSYNEQFF. The CDR3, as DNA: TGTGCCAGTAGTACTGGACAGGGAAGCTCCTACAATGAGCAGTTCTTC.